The 11 T cell receptor beta chains below come from one sample, sequenced in a study of cytomegalovirus exposure and HLA in healthy donors. Assay used: immunoSEQ multiplex PCR; TCRdb lists only in-frame clones, some missing. The sample includes tens of thousands of clones, roughly 83% of them seen just once. The source material was PBMCs. The receptors shown here come from a woman aged 18-35 years in good health and CMV-seropositive.

A single count supports this clone. The chain has TRBV5-8 and TRBJ2-7, with D possibly matching TRBD2 (6 bases). Per germline, CDR1 SGHTS and CDR2 YDEGEE. The CDR3 runs to 17 residues. The germline V and J ends were trimmed by 4 bases and 0 bases, with 20 bases remaining between them. CDR3 sequence reads: CASSRTPGLKSSYEQYF. CDR3 DNA sequence: TGTGCCAGCAGCCGCACTCCGGGACTGAAGAGCTCCTACGAGCAGTACTTC.

V is TRBV7-9 and J is TRBJ1-2; no clear D gene. The CDR3 is made up of 14 amino acids. Trimming left V 2 bases short and J 5 bases short, with 12 bases between. Germline-derived CDR1 and CDR2 are SEHNR and FQNEAQ (reference sequence). The CDR3 region is CASSLIVPLYGYTF. CDR3 sequence (DNA): TGTGCCAGCAGCTTAATCGTGCCTCTATATGGCTACACCTTC.

The gene calls are TRBV10-1 and TRBJ2-7; TRBD1 aligns across 8 bases. The trim removed 2 bases at V and 5 bases at J, leaving 8 bases unmatched. Germline values: CDR1 WNHNN, CDR2 SYGVQD (reference sequence). The CDR3 has 15 residues. CDR3 bases: TGCGCCAGCAGTGAGGAATCAGGGGGCTTACACGAGCAGTACTTC. Translating gives CASSEESGGLHEQYF.

The genes are TRBV19 and TRBJ2-3, with 9 nucleotides matching TRBD2. With V trimmed by 7 bases and J by 4 bases, 9 bases remained unmatched. The germline V gene has CDR1 LNHDA and CDR2 SQIVND (reference sequence). There are 15 residues in the CDR3. Here the CDR3 DNA reads TGTGCCAGTACCAGCGGGGGGCCTGATCCAGATACGCAGTATTTT. Protein: CASTSGGPDPDTQYF.

DNA of the CDR3: TGTGCCAGCAGCTTCGGGAAGCGGGGAAACACCATATATTTT. Residues: CASSFGKRGNTIYF. The rearrangement uses TRBV7-9 and TRBJ1-3; no firm D call. The germline V gene encodes CDR1 SEHNR and CDR2 FQNEAQ (reference sequence). The CDR3 is 14 residues long. Trimming pared 3 bases from V and 4 bases from J, leaving 10 bases between. The full variable domain, completed using reference TRBV7-9 and TRBJ1-3, is DTGVSQNPRHKITKRGQNVTFRCDPISEHNRLYWYRQTLGQGPEFLTYFQNEAQLEKSRLLSDRFSAERPKGSFSTLEIQRTEQGDSAMYLCASSFGKRGNTIYFGEGSWLTVV.

The sample holds a few counts of this clone. The J gene is TRBJ1-5, the V gene TRBV2; tentatively, D is TRBD1 (5 bases). V gave up 8 bases and J gave up 6 bases, with 14 bases separating them. CDR1 SNHLY and CDR2 FYNNEI come from the germline V gene. This CDR3 is 13 amino acids long. This CDR3 is CASGRGLPQPQHF. In DNA, the CDR3 is TGTGCCAGCGGGAGGGGACTTCCTCAGCCCCAGCATTTT. The whole variable domain, filled in from reference TRBV2 and TRBJ1-5, reads EPEVTQTPSHQVTQMGQEVILRCVPISNHLYFYWYRQILGQKVEFLVSFYNNEISEKSEIFDDQFSVERPDGSNFTLKIRSTKLEDSAMYFCASGRGLPQPQHFGDGTRLSIL.

The chain uses TRBV28 and TRBJ1-4; no clear D. V was trimmed by 3 bases and J by 5 bases, leaving 7 bases between them. The CDR3 runs to 13 residues. Per germline, CDR1 MDHEN and CDR2 SYDVKM. CDR3 protein: CASSFRRNEKLFF. The CDR3 region has the DNA TGTGCCAGCAGTTTTAGGAGGAATGAAAAACTGTTTTTT.

CDR3 loop: CASSFNSQGQETQYF. The CDR3 DNA follows: TGTGCCAGCAGCTTTAATTCGCAGGGCCAAGAGACCCAGTACTTC. The rearrangement joins TRBV7-8 to TRBJ2-5; a possible D gene is TRBD1 (5 bases). Germline assignment: CDR1 SGHVS and CDR2 FQNEAQ. The CDR3 totals 15 residues. V was trimmed by 3 bases and J by 1 base, leaving 12 bases between them.

A few counts support this clone. J is TRBJ2-5 and V is TRBV13; possible D gene TRBD2, 6 bases. V lost 5 bases, J lost 5 bases, and 21 bases lay in between. The germline V gene has CDR1 PRHDT and CDR2 FYEKMQ (reference sequence). CDR3 length equals 16 residues. In nucleotides, the CDR3 is TGTGCCAGCAGCGATCGGAAAGCGGGCAGAGGGGAGACCCAGTACTTC. This sequence encodes CASSDRKAGRGETQYF.

This chain joins TRBV2 and TRBJ2-7; the D gene is possibly TRBD1 (6 bases). The CDR3 totals 14 residues. V lost 7 bases and J 0 bases, leaving 13 bases between the germline ends. Per the germline V gene, CDR1 is SNHLY and CDR2 is FYNNEI. CDR3 bases: TGTGCCAGCAAGCGGACAGCCAGCTCCTACGAGCAGTACTTC. It yields the protein CASKRTASSYEQYF.

The V gene is TRBV18, the J gene TRBJ2-7; D possibly corresponds to TRBD2 (6 bases). CDR1 is KGHSH, CDR2 LQKENI, per germline. V lost 3 bases, J lost 1 base, and 16 bases lay in between. This CDR3 is built from 16 residues. CDR3 DNA sequence: TGTGCCAGCTCACCTACTTCCGGGACTTATTCCTACGAGCAGTACTTC. The encoded protein is CASSPTSGTYSYEQYF.